One and the same sample provided the 32 T cell receptor beta chains below, sequenced in a study of early T cells in non-severe SARS-CoV-2 infection. TCRdb re-analysed the 5' RACE reads in MiXCR, keeping a single row per CDR3 protein. The sample contains approximately 66,000 distinct CDR3 sequences, around 12% of which appear only once. Material: whole blood, obtained at baseline. The receptors stem from an adult who was a healthcare worker with PCR-confirmed SARS-CoV-2 infection or an uninfected control (not recorded which). The donor label of this sample is uncertain.

The chain links TRBV2 to TRBJ2-5; D not resolved. Trimming pared 6 bases from V and 4 bases from J, leaving 15 bases between. The CDR3 has 14 amino acids. The germline gives CDR1 SNHLY, CDR2 FYNNEI. CDR3: CASRAGHVRETQYF. The DNA for the CDR3 is TGTGCCAGCAGAGCCGGCCACGTCCGAGAGACCCAGTACTTC.

This clonotype occurred many times. The chain recombines TRBV27 with TRBJ2-1, with 7 bases identical to TRBD2. Losses at the gene ends were 5 bases for V and 7 bases for J; bases not matched to a gene: 17. The germline V gene has CDR1 MNHEY and CDR2 SMNVEV (reference sequence). The CDR3 is 17 amino acids. This CDR3 is CASSPISLAAFMNEQFF. For the CDR3, the DNA is TGTGCCAGCAGTCCCATCAGCCTAGCGGCCTTTATGAATGAGCAGTTCTTC.

The chain combines TRBV6-5 with TRBJ1-3, with a possible D match to TRBD1 (6 bases). The CDR3 extends over 12 amino acids. V dropped 8 bases and J dropped 7 bases, with 12 bases sitting between them. In germline, CDR1 is MNHEY, CDR2 SVGAGI. The CDR3 loop reads CASSGAANTIYF. CDR3 DNA: TGTGCCAGCTCAGGGGCCGCGAACACCATATATTTT.

As DNA, the CDR3 is TGTGCCAGCTCACCACTGGGGGTTAATCAGCCCCAGCATTTT. Translated, it gives CASSPLGVNQPQHF. This chain connects TRBV18 to TRBJ1-5, with a tentative D call TRBD1 (5 bases). The V gene lost 1 base and the J gene lost 4 bases, with 8 bases spanning the gap. This CDR3 contains 14 residues. Germline values: CDR1 KGHSH, CDR2 LQKENI. The full variable domain, its missing parts supplied by reference TRBV18 and TRBJ1-5, is NAGVMQNPRHLVRRRGQEARLRCSPMKGHSHVYWYRQLPEEGLKFMVYLQKENIIDESGMPKERFSAEFPKEGPSILRIQQVVRGDSAAYFCASSPLGVNQPQHFGDGTRLSIL.

This clonotype has a handful of counts. The J gene is TRBJ1-6, the V gene TRBV27, with TRBD1 matching over 10 bases. Germline V gene lookup returns CDR1 MNHEY and CDR2 SMNVEV (reference sequence). After removal of 5 bases from V and 4 bases from J, the junction contained 11 bases not matched to a gene. This CDR3 comprises 18 residues. In DNA form, the CDR3 reads TGTGCCAGCAGTCCCCGCCGACAGGGGGCCGATTATAATTCACCCCTCCACTTT. This codes for CASSPRRQGADYNSPLHF.

The chain employs TRBV4-2 and TRBJ2-5; 15 bases agree with TRBD2. From germline, CDR1 is LGHNA and CDR2 YNFKEQ. This CDR3 contains 17 residues. With V trimmed by 1 base and J by 2 bases, 2 bases remained unmatched. CDR3 nucleotides: TGTGCCAGCAGCCAAGGCGGACTAGCGGGGGGGCAAGAGACCCAGTACTTC. Amino acids: CASSQGGLAGGQETQYF.

This clonotype showed up just a few times. J is TRBJ2-7 and V is TRBV5-1; no definite D call. This CDR3 comprises 15 residues. Germline V CDR1 and CDR2: SGHRS, YFSETQ. Trimming took off 1 base at V and 0 bases at J, with 11 bases between the two ends. The CDR3 protein is CASSLSLPDSYEQYV. CDR3 sequence (DNA): TGCGCCAGCAGCTTGTCGCTACCCGACTCCTACGAGCAGTACGTC.

The sample holds many counts of this clonotype. The chain joins TRBV29-1 to TRBJ2-3; 8 bases agree with TRBD1. CDR1 and CDR2 (germline): SQVTM, ANQGSEA. The CDR3 contains 15 residues. V dropped 5 bases and J dropped 4; count of bases not matched to a gene: 11. CDR3 amino acids: CSVQSRQGASDTQYF. DNA of the CDR3: TGCAGCGTTCAATCTAGGCAGGGGGCCTCAGATACGCAGTATTTT.

The rearrangement links TRBV6-6 to TRBJ2-3; D is perhaps TRBD2 (6 bases). Trimming took off 8 bases at V and 6 bases at J, with 9 bases between the two ends. This CDR3 is 11 amino acids long. Germline loops: CDR1 MNHNY, CDR2 SVGAGI (reference sequence). The DNA for the CDR3 is TGTGCCAGCCTCCGGGGGGATACGCAGTATTTT. Amino acid sequence: CASLRGDTQYF.

This clonotype was found many times. The chain carries TRBV10-1 and TRBJ2-2; 7 nucleotides align to TRBD2. Germline-derived CDR1 and CDR2 are WNHNN and SYGVQD (reference sequence). The V and J ends lost 4 bases and 6 bases, in that order; junction bases with no gene match: 11. The CDR3 has 16 amino acids. The CDR3, as DNA: TGCGCCAGCAGTGGGGGACTACCAAGTTTCGCCGGGGAGCTGTTTTTT. This encodes CASSGGLPSFAGELFF.

This clonotype has at least ten counts. The chain joins TRBV29-1 to TRBJ2-3, with D possibly being TRBD1 (7 bases). Germline V gene lookup returns CDR1 SQVTM and CDR2 ANQGSEA. The V and J ends lost 0 bases and 0 bases respectively, with 13 bases between them. The CDR3 runs 16 residues. The CDR3 DNA follows: TGCAGCGTTGAAGACGCGGGACAGTCCAGCACAGATACGCAGTATTTT. Residues: CSVEDAGQSSTDTQYF.

The V gene is TRBV24-1, the J gene TRBJ2-1; TRBD2 matches at 8 bases. There are 16 residues in the CDR3. Germline V lookup: CDR1 KGHDR, CDR2 SFDVKD. Trimming took 4 bases from V and 8 from J; bases not matched to a gene: 12. CDR3 in amino acids: CATSESRGAKRDEQFF. In DNA, the CDR3 is TGTGCCACCAGTGAGTCGCGGGGGGCCAAGCGGGATGAGCAGTTCTTC.

This chain joins TRBV12-3 or TRBV12-4 and TRBJ1-1; D is possibly TRBD1 (6 bases). V was clipped by 2 bases and J by 3 bases, with 10 bases between them. This CDR3 has 14 residues. In DNA form, the CDR3 reads TGTGCCAGCAGTTTACCGGGGGCTGACACTGAAGCTTTCTTT. It codes for CASSLPGADTEAFF.

This clonotype was counted a few times. This chain joins TRBV20-1 and TRBJ2-2; possibly TRBD2 for D (6 bases). This CDR3 is 13 amino acids long. V gave up 8 bases and J gave up 0 bases, with 10 bases separating them. Germline V gene sequence: CDR1 DFQATT, CDR2 SNEGSKA (reference sequence). DNA for the CDR3: TGCAGTAGCGGACTACCGAACACCGGGGAGCTGTTTTTT. Its protein is CSSGLPNTGELFF.

This clonotype occurred many times. This chain joins TRBV7-7 and TRBJ2-3; 11 bases are shared with TRBD2. The CDR3 sequence is 15 residues long. J gave up 1 base and V 5 bases, and 2 bases lay outside the gene matches. Germline V gene sequence: CDR1 SSHAT, CDR2 FNYEAQ (reference sequence). The CDR3 here is CASSRTSGRTDTQYF. CDR3 nucleotides: TGTGCCAGCAGCCGGACTAGCGGGCGCACAGATACGCAGTATTTT.

V usage is TRBV7-3 and J usage is TRBJ2-2; D is possibly TRBD2 (5 bases). The V end lost 5 bases, the J end lost 2 bases, and 18 bases lay between the germline ends. Per germline, CDR1 SGHTA and CDR2 FQGTGA. The CDR3 has 17 residues. The CDR3 region is CASSPQLGVGNTGELFF. For the CDR3, the DNA is TGTGCCAGCAGCCCCCAGCTCGGGGTAGGAAACACCGGGGAGCTGTTTTTT.

This rearrangement joins TRBV12-3 or TRBV12-4 to TRBJ2-3; 8 bases align to TRBD1. V gave up 3 bases and J gave up 4 bases; unmatched junction bases: 6. This CDR3 contains 15 residues. The CDR3: CASSLNRGMSDTQYF. CDR3 DNA sequence: TGTGCCAGCAGTTTGAACAGGGGGATGTCAGATACGCAGTATTTT.

This clonotype was seen a handful of times. The gene calls are TRBV7-6 and TRBJ2-7; no definite D call. CDR1 and CDR2 (germline): SGHVS, FNYEAQ. With 1 base removed from V and 9 bases from J, the gap between germline ends came to 10 bases. The CDR3 consists of 12 residues. CDR3 nucleotides: TGTGCCAGCAGCTTAGTTTCGGTCTTGCAGTACGTC. It translates to CASSLVSVLQYV.

This clonotype was seen a handful of times. The gene calls are TRBV2 and TRBJ1-4; 10 bases line up with TRBD1. Per germline, CDR1 SNHLY and CDR2 FYNNEI. The CDR3 sequence is 15 residues long. Losses at the gene ends were 5 bases for V and 8 bases for J; bases not matched to a gene: 8. The CDR3 DNA follows: TGTGCCAGCAGTTCAATCCGGGACAGGGGCGAAAAACTGTTTTTT. Protein: CASSSIRDRGEKLFF.

This clonotype was observed a few times. The chain employs TRBV6-6 and TRBJ1-6; TRBD1 might be the D (5 bases). Deletions cut 3 bases from V and 6 bases from J, with 9 bases between. Germline lookup yields CDR1 MNHNY and CDR2 SVGAGI (reference sequence). This CDR3 has 14 amino acids. CDR3 region: CASSYTGPNSPLHF. Here the CDR3 DNA reads TGTGCCAGCAGTTATACAGGTCCTAATTCACCCCTCCACTTT.

Concerning this clonotype: At one boundary the junction diverges from the germline segment, which might be a read error. The chain joins TRBV19 to TRBJ1-2; 7 bases line up with TRBD1. CDR1 is LNHDA, CDR2 SQIVND, per germline (reference sequence). This CDR3 is 16 amino acids long. CDR3 residues: CASSTYSTGYGYGYTF. The CDR3 DNA reads TGTGCCAGCAGTACATACTCGACAGGGTACGGCTATGGCTACACCTTC.

This chain connects TRBV27 to TRBJ1-4; 8 bases are shared with TRBD1. The ends lost 4 bases at V and 4 bases at J; junction bases unmatched: 5. From germline, CDR1 is MNHEY and CDR2 SMNVEV (reference sequence). There are 15 residues in the CDR3. The CDR3 nucleotides are TGTGCCAGCAGTTCGGCGGGACAGGTTAATGAAAAACTGTTTTTT. Residues: CASSSAGQVNEKLFF.

There are a few counts of this clonotype. CDR3 in amino acids: CASSLKGSYEQYV. CDR3 DNA sequence: TGTGCCAGCAGCTTGAAGGGTTCCTACGAGCAGTACGTC. The V and J genes are TRBV5-4 and TRBJ2-7; D is undetermined. The CDR3 sequence is 13 residues long. V gave up 1 base and J gave up 1 base, with 6 bases separating them. CDR1 and CDR2 (germline): SGHNT, YYREEE (reference sequence).

This clonotype was picked up many times. J is TRBJ1-6 and V is TRBV2, with 9 bases fitting TRBD1. V lost 7 bases, J lost 10 bases, and 11 bases stayed unmatched. The germline V gene has CDR1 SNHLY and CDR2 FYNNEI. This CDR3 has 15 amino acids. CDR3 bases: TGTGCCAGCACCATACAGGGGGCGTCTGTATCACCCCTCCACTTT. It yields the protein CASTIQGASVSPLHF.

This clonotype was detected only a few times. This chain connects TRBV6-5 to TRBJ2-3; unclear D gene. The CDR3 totals 15 residues. Trimming stripped 1 base from V and 1 base from J, with 9 bases between. Germline V gives CDR1 MNHEY, CDR2 SVGAGI. CDR3 coding DNA: TGTGCCAGCAGTTACTTTCAGGCGGGCACAGATACGCAGTATTTT. The encoded protein is CASSYFQAGTDTQYF.

There are a few counts of this clonotype. V is TRBV7-9 and J is TRBJ2-1; TRBD1 might be the D (6 bases). Trimming stripped 7 bases from V and 6 bases from J, with 13 bases between. The CDR3 spans 13 residues. The germline V gene has CDR1 SEHNR and CDR2 FQNEAQ (reference sequence). The CDR3 here is CASMAGVPNEQFF. The CDR3 bases are TGTGCCAGCATGGCAGGGGTCCCCAATGAGCAGTTCTTC.

This clonotype appeared a few times. V usage is TRBV2 and J usage is TRBJ2-3; tentatively, D is TRBD1 or TRBD2 (5 bases each). The germline CDR1 and CDR2 sequences are SNHLY and FYNNEI. The CDR3 loop spans 15 amino acids. V lost 8 bases and J lost 4, with 19 bases in between. The CDR3 nucleotides are TGTGCCAGCGTCGAGGGGCTATATGGCGCAGATACGCAGTATTTT. Translation gives CASVEGLYGADTQYF.

The V and J genes are TRBV27 and TRBJ1-2; a possible D gene is TRBD1 (5 bases). Trimming removed 3 bases at V and 2 bases at J, with 7 bases between. CDR1 is MNHEY and CDR2 is SMNVEV in the germline V gene (reference sequence). The CDR3 totals 13 residues. The CDR3: CASSLWDNYGYTF. CDR3 sequence (DNA): TGTGCCAGCAGTTTGTGGGACAACTATGGCTACACCTTC.

This clonotype was seen repeatedly, ten times or more. The rearrangement uses TRBV2 and TRBJ1-6; 10 bases are shared with TRBD1. V trimming: 6 bases; J trimming: 13 bases; junction bases outside the gene matches: 18. Germline V gives CDR1 SNHLY, CDR2 FYNNEI. The CDR3 is 17 residues long. The CDR3 is CASSDPNLPGQGFPLHF. For the CDR3, the DNA is TGTGCCAGCAGCGACCCTAACCTACCGGGACAGGGGTTCCCCCTCCACTTT.

In regard to this clonotype: A much larger clone is a single base away; this may be a read error. V gene TRBV11-2 combines with J gene TRBJ1-1; D gene ambiguous. The length of the CDR3 is 13 residues. Germline lookup yields CDR1 SGHAT and CDR2 FQNNGV. The CDR3 DNA follows: TGTGCCGGCAGCCGAACGGTGAACACTGAAGCTTTCTTT. Translated, it gives CAGSRTVNTEAFF.

This clonotype was detected a few times. This chain connects TRBV11-1 to TRBJ2-5, with D possibly TRBD2 on 5 matching bases. V lost 1 base and J lost 3, with 9 bases in between. Germline lookup yields CDR1 SGHAT and CDR2 FQDESV (reference sequence). CDR3 length: 14 residues. CDR3 sequence reads: CASSLERLKETQYF. The CDR3 nucleotides are TGTGCCAGCAGCTTAGAGCGGTTGAAAGAGACCCAGTACTTC.

The chain links TRBV12-3 or TRBV12-4 to TRBJ1-1; TRBD1 is a possible D gene (5 bases). There are 14 residues in the CDR3. Trimming left V 5 bases short and J 3 bases short, with 13 bases between. CDR3 nucleotides: TGTGCCAGCAGTCACTCGGGGGTTGACACTGAAGCTTTCTTT. This encodes CASSHSGVDTEAFF.